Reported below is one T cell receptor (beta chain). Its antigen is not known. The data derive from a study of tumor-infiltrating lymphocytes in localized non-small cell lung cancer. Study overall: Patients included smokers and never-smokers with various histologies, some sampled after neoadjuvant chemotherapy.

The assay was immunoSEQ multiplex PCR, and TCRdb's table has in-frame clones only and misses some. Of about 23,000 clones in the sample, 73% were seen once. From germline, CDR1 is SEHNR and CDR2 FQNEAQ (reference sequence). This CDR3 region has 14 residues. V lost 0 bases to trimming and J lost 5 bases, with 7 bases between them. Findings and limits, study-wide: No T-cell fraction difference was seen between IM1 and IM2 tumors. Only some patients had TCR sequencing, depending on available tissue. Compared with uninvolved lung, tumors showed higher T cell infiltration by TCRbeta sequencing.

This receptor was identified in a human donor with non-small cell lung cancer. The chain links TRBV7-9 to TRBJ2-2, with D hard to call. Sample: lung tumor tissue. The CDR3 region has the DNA TGTGCCAGCAGCTTAGCAGAAATGACCGGGGAGCTGTTTTTT. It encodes CASSLAEMTGELFF.